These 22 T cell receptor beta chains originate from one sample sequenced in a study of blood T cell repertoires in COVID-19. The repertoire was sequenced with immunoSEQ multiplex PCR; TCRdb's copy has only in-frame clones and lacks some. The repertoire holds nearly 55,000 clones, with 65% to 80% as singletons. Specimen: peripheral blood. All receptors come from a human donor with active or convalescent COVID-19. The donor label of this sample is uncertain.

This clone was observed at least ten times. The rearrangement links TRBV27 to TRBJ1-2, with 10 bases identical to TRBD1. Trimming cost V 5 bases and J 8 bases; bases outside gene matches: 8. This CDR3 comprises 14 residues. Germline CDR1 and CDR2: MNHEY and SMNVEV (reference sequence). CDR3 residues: CASSADRGRGGYTF. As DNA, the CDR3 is TGTGCCAGCAGTGCAGACAGGGGGCGAGGGGGCTACACCTTC.

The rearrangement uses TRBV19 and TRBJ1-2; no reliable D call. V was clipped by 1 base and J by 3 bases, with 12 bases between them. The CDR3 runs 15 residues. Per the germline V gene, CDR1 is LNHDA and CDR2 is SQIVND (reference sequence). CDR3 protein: CASSIVTTLDYGYTF. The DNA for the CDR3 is TGTGCCAGTAGTATAGTTACTACGCTCGACTATGGCTACACCTTC. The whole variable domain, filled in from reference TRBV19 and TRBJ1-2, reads DGGITQSPKYLFRKEGQNVTLSCEQNLNHDAMYWYRQDPGQGLRLIYYSQIVNDFQKGDIAEGYSVSREKKESFPLTVTSAQKNPTAFYLCASSIVTTLDYGYTFGSGTRLTVV.

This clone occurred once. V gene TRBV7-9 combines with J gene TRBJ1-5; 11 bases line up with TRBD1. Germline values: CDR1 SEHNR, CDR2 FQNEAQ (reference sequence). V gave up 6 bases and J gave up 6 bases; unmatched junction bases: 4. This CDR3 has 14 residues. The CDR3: CASSPGTGGQPQHF. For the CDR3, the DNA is TGTGCCAGCAGTCCCGGGACAGGGGGTCAGCCCCAGCATTTT.

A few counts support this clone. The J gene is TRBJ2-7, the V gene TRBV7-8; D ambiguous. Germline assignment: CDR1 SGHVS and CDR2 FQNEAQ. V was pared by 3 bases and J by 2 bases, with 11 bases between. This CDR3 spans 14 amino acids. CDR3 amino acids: CASSFTELAYEQYF. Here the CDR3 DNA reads TGTGCCAGCAGCTTTACAGAATTGGCCTACGAGCAGTACTTC.

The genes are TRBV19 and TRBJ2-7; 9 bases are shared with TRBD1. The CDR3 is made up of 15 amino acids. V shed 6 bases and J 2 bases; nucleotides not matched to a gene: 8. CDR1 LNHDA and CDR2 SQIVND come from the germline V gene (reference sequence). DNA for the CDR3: TGTGCCAGTAGCCCCGGGACAGGGATAGCCTACGAGCAGTACTTC. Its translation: CASSPGTGIAYEQYF.

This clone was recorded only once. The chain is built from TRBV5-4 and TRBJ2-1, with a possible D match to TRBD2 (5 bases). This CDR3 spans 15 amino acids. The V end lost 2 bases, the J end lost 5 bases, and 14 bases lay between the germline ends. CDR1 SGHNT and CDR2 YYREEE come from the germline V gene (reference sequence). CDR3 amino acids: CASSLLLAKDNEQFF. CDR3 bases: TGTGCCAGCAGCTTATTATTAGCGAAGGACAATGAGCAGTTCTTC.

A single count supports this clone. CDR3 region: CASSLEVGRTNEKLFF. The CDR3 DNA is TGTGCCAGCAGCTTAGAGGTGGGGCGGACTAATGAAAAACTGTTTTTT. The V gene is TRBV7-2, the J gene TRBJ1-4, with D possibly being TRBD1 (5 bases). The CDR3 contains 16 residues. V lost 1 base to trimming and J lost 2 bases, with 11 bases between them. Per the germline V gene, CDR1 is SGHTA and CDR2 is FQGNSA.

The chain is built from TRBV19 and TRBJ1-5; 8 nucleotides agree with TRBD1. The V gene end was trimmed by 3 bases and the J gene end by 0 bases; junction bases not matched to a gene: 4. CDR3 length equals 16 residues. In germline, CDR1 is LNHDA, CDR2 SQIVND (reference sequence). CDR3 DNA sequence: TGTGCCAGTAGTATCGACAGGGGAGGTAGCAATCAGCCCCAGCATTTT. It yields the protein CASSIDRGGSNQPQHF.

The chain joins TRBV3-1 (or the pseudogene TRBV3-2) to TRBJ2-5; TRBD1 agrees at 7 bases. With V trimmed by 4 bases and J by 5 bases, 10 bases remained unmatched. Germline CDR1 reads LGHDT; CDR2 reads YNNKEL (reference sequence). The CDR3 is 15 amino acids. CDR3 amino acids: CASSRPGQPPETQYF. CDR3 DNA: TGTGCCAGCAGCCGGCCGGGACAGCCACCGGAGACCCAGTACTTC.

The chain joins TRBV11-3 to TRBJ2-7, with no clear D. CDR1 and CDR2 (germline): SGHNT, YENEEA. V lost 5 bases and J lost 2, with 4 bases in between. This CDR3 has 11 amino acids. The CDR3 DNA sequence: TGTGCCAGCAGCGAGGCCTACGAGCAGTACTTC. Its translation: CASSEAYEQYF.

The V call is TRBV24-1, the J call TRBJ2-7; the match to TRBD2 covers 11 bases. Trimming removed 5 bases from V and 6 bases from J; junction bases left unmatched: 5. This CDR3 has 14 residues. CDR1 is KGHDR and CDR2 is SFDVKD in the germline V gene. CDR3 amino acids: CATSVSSGRTEQYF. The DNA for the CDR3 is TGTGCCACCAGTGTATCTAGCGGGAGGACCGAGCAGTACTTC.

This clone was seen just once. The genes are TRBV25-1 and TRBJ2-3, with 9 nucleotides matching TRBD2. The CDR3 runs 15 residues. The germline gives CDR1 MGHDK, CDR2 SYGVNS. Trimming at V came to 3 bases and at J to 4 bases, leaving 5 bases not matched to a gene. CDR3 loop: CASSDAGGPADTQYF. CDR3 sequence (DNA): TGTGCCAGCAGTGACGCGGGAGGGCCCGCAGATACGCAGTATTTT.

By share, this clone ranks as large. CDR3 region: CASLLGHYSNQPQHF. CDR3 coding DNA: TGTGCCAGCCTACTGGGACACTATAGCAATCAGCCCCAGCATTTT. The chain carries TRBV2 and TRBJ1-5; tentatively, D is TRBD1 (6 bases). The germline V gene has CDR1 SNHLY and CDR2 FYNNEI. V lost 8 bases and J 0 bases, leaving 14 bases between the germline ends. This CDR3 has 15 amino acids.

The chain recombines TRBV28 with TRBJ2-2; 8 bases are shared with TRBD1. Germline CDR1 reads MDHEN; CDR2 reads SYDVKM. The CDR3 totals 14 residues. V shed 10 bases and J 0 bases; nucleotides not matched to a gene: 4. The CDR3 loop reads CATLTGANTGELFF. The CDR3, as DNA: TGTGCCACCTTGACAGGGGCGAACACCGGGGAGCTGTTTTTT.

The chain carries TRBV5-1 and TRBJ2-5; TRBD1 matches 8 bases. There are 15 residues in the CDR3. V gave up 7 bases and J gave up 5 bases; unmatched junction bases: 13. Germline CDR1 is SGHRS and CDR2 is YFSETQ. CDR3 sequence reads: CASSTTGTGEETQYF. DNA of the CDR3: TGCGCCAGCTCTACAACCGGGACAGGTGAGGAGACCCAGTACTTC.

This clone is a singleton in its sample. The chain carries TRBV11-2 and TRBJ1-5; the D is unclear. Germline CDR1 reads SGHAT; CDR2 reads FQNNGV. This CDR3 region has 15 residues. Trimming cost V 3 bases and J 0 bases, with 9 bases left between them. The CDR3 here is CASSFSGNSNQPQHF. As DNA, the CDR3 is TGTGCCAGCAGCTTCTCGGGGAATAGCAATCAGCCCCAGCATTTT.

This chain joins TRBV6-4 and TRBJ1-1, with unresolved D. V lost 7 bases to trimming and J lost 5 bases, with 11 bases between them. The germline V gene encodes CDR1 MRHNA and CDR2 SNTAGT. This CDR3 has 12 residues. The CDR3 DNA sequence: TGTGCCAGCACCCCCGGGGAGACTGAAGCTTTCTTT. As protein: CASTPGETEAFF.

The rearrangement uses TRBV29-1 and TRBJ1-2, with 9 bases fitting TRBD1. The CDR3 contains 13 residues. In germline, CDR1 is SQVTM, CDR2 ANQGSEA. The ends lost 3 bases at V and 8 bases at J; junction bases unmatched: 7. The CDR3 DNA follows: TGCAGCGTTGACGACAGGGGGTCGGGAGGCTACACCTTC. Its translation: CSVDDRGSGGYTF.

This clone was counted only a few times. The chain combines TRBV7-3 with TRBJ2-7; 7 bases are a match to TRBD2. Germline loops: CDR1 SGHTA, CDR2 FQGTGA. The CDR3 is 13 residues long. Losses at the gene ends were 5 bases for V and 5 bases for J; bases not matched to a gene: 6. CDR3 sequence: CASSRGVHHEQYF. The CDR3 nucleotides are TGTGCCAGCAGCCGGGGGGTCCACCACGAGCAGTACTTC.

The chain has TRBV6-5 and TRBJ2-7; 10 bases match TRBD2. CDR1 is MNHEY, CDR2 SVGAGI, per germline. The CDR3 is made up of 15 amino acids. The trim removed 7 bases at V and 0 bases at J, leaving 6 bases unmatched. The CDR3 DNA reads TGTGCCAGCATCTCTAGCGGGAGAAGCTCCTACGAGCAGTACTTC. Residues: CASISSGRSSYEQYF.

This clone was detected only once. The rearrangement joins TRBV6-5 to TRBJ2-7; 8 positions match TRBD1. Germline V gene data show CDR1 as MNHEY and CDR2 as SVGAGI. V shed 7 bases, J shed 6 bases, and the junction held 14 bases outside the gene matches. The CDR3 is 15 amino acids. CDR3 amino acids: CASTVGGQGRREQYF. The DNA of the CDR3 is TGTGCCAGCACCGTGGGTGGACAGGGTAGACGCGAGCAGTACTTC.

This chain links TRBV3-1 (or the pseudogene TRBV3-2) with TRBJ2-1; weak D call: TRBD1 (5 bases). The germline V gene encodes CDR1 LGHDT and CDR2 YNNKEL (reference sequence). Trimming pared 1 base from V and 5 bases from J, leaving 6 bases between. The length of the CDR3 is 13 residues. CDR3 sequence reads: CASSQADNNEQFF. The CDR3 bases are TGTGCCAGCAGCCAAGCGGACAACAATGAGCAGTTCTTC.